A selection of T cell receptor beta chains follows, all from one sample in a study of T cells in Graves' hyperthyroidism and ophthalmopathy. TCRdb itself ran the multiplex PCR reads through MiXCR, one entry per CDR3 protein. This table has 300,000 to 450,000 distinct CDR3 sequences, approximately 15% appearing once. The sample consisted of blood. The origin of the receptors is a woman aged 55-70 years with Graves' hyperthyroidism. Both conserved end residues are part of each CDR3. Each record gives: D gene, V gene, J gene, clone size, CDR3 DNA, CDR3 protein. D genes are given only for firm matches. The listing skips clone size in some rows; elsewhere it reads once, few, many or a size class.

>NA|TRBV20-1|TRBJ2-3|many
TGCAGTGCTAAATTTGAGAGTGATGGTACGCAGTATTTT
CSAKFESDGTQYF
>NA|TRBV12-5|TRBJ2-2|many
TGTGCTAGTGGTTTAGCCCTATCGGTGAAGGTAACCGGGGAGCTGTTTTTT
CASGLALSVKVTGELFF
>TRBD2|TRBV19|TRBJ2-1|NA
TGTGCCAGTAGTGGGGCGGGAGTCGCCTACAATGAGCAGTTCTTC
CASSGAGVAYNEQFF
>NA|TRBV5-1|TRBJ2-7|many
TGCGCCAGCAGCTCTAGACAGCCCCCCTACGAGCAGTACTTC
CASSSRQPPYEQYF
>TRBD1|TRBV29-1|TRBJ1-5|few
TGCAGCGTGGGACAGCCCAATCAGCCCCAGCATTTT
CSVGQPNQPQHF
>TRBD1|TRBV12-3/TRBV12-4|TRBJ1-5|many
TGTGCCAGCAGCGAGGGACAGGGGAGCAATCAGCCCCAGCATTTT
CASSEGQGSNQPQHF
>NA|TRBV7-9|TRBJ1-6|many
TGTGCCAGCAGCTCGACGGATTCACCCCTCCACTTT
CASSSTDSPLHF
>TRBD1|TRBV29-1|TRBJ1-2|many
TGCAGCGTCGGACAGGAGTACCATGGCTACACCTTC
CSVGQEYHGYTF
>NA|TRBV7-9|TRBJ1-2|many
TGTGCCAGCAGCGAGGATGTCCTCTTCTATGGCTACACCTTC
CASSEDVLFYGYTF
>TRBD2|TRBV11-3|TRBJ2-3|many
TGTGCCAGCAGCTTCTCCCAGCGGGAGGGCCTCCGCACAGATACGCAGTATTTT
CASSFSQREGLRTDTQYF
>NA|TRBV11-3|TRBJ2-2|many
TGTGCCAGCAGCTTTATAGAGCCCGGGGAGCTGTTTTTT
CASSFIEPGELFF
>TRBD1|TRBV7-9|TRBJ2-1|few
TGTGCCAGCAGCTCCTTAGGCCGGGGGCAGGGGGCCCTCAGCTCCTACAATGAGCAGTTCTTC
CASSSLGRGQGALSSYNEQFF
>NA|TRBV18|TRBJ2-6|NA
TGTGCCAGCTCACCATTCCCTATAGGGCCCGGGGCCAACGTCCTGACTTTC
CASSPFPIGPGANVLTF
>TRBD2|TRBV7-3|TRBJ2-1|NA
TGTGCCAGCAGCTCCGGGACTAGCGATTTGGATGAGCAGTTCTTC
CASSSGTSDLDEQFF
>NA|TRBV30|TRBJ1-2|many
TGTGCCGGATCACGGTATAACTATGGCTACACCTTC
CAGSRYNYGYTF
>TRBD1|TRBV2|TRBJ1-1|many
TGTGCCAGCAGTGAGACAGGGGGCCTTAACACTGAAGCTTTCTTT
CASSETGGLNTEAFF
>NA|TRBV2|TRBJ2-5|many
TGTGCCAGCAGTGAATTTGGCAGTCAGGAGACCCAGTACTTC
CASSEFGSQETQYF
>TRBD1|TRBV6-1|TRBJ1-4|NA
TGTGCCAGCATCGGACAGGTTGGGGAAAAACTGTTTTTT
CASIGQVGEKLFF
>TRBD2|TRBV9|TRBJ2-2|NA
TGTGCCAGCAGCGTAAGGACTAGCGGTACCGGGGAGCTGTTTTTT
CASSVRTSGTGELFF
>NA|TRBV6-1|TRBJ2-1|many
TGTGCCAGCAGGGAGGGGCAGCACAATGAGCAGTTCTTC
CASREGQHNEQFF
>NA|TRBV12-3/TRBV12-4|TRBJ1-3|few
TGTGCCAGCAGCCGGGCCCTCGGAAACACCATATATTTT
CASSRALGNTIYF
>NA|TRBV5-1|TRBJ1-5|many
TGCGCCAGCAGCTTGGGCAGTAGCAATCAGCCCCAGCATTTT
CASSLGSSNQPQHF
>NA|TRBV11-2|TRBJ2-5|many
TGTGCCAGCACCAGACAGGGGAGGGGAGAGACCCAGTACTTC
CASTRQGRGETQYF
>NA|TRBV7-9|TRBJ1-1|many
TGTGCCAGCAGCTTAGAGGTGGGTGGGGGCACGAACACTGAAGCTTTCTTT
CASSLEVGGGTNTEAFF
>TRBD2|TRBV7-3|TRBJ2-1|many
TGTGCCAGCAGTACGGGAGGTTTCAATGAGCAGTTCTTC
CASSTGGFNEQFF
>TRBD1|TRBV19|TRBJ2-1|NA
TGTGCCAGTAGTAGCAGGGACAGGGTGAATGAGCAGCTCTTC
CASSSRDRVNEQLF
>TRBD2|TRBV20-1|TRBJ2-5|NA
TGCAGTGCTAGAGATGCTAGCGGATGGGTGGAGACCCAGTACTTC
CSARDASGWVETQYF
>NA|TRBV6-1|TRBJ2-3|many
TGTGCCAGCAGTGAAGCGTCAGACAGCACAGATACGCAGTATTTT
CASSEASDSTDTQYF
>NA|TRBV20-1|TRBJ2-2|many
TGCAGTGCTAGAGTGGGGTCAGGGGCACACACCGGGGAGCTGTTTTTT
CSARVGSGAHTGELFF
>TRBD1|TRBV5-1|TRBJ1-2|many
TGCGCCAGCAGGGCGGGCAGGACAGGGAGACCCTATGGCTACACCTTC
CASRAGRTGRPYGYTF
>NA|TRBV10-2|TRBJ2-1|NA
TGCGCCAGCACCGACGGAAGGGAGCAGTTCTTC
CASTDGREQFF
>TRBD1|TRBV18|TRBJ2-5|many
TGTGCCAGCTCACCACGGACAGGTTTAGAGACCCAGTACTTC
CASSPRTGLETQYF
>NA|TRBV2|TRBJ2-2|many
TGTGCCAGCAGTGTGGTAGCCGGGGAGCTGTTTTTT
CASSVVAGELFF
>TRBD1|TRBV5-1|TRBJ1-5|NA
TGCGCCAGCAGCCCGGGACAGACCAATCAGCCCCAGCATTTT
CASSPGQTNQPQHF
>NA|TRBV7-9|TRBJ2-1|NA
TGTGCCAGCTCCGCGAGGAGGACCTACAATGAGCAGTTCTTC
CASSARRTYNEQFF
>NA|TRBV9|TRBJ2-7|few
TGTGCCAGCAGCGAGGGGACGACAAACGAGCAGTACTTC
CASSEGTTNEQYF
>NA|TRBV2|TRBJ2-3|many
TGTGCCAGCAGCGGACTGGAAAGAGATACGCAGTATTTT
CASSGLERDTQYF
>NA|TRBV20-1|TRBJ2-7|few
TGCAGTGCTAGCTTAGGCCGCTCCTACGAGCAGTACTTC
CSASLGRSYEQYF
>TRBD1|TRBV12-3/TRBV12-4|TRBJ2-7|once
TGTGCCAGCAGTTGGGACAGGGCTTTTCAGCAGTACTTC
CASSWDRAFQQYF
>TRBD1|TRBV7-8|TRBJ2-5|many
TGTGCCAGCAGCCCGGACAGGAAAGAGACCCAGTACTTC
CASSPDRKETQYF
>NA|TRBV24-1|TRBJ2-1|many
TGTGCCACCAGTGATCCCCCACATAGCTACAATGAGCAGTTCTTC
CATSDPPHSYNEQFF